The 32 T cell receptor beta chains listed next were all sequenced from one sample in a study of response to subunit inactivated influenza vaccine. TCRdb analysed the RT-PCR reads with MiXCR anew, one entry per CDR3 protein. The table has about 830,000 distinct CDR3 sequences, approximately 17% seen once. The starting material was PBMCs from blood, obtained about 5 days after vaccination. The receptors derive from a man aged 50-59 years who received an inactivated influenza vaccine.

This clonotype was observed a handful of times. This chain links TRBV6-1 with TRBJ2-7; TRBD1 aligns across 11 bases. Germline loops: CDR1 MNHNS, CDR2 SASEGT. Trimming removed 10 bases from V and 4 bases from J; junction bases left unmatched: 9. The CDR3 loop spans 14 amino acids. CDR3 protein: CATYRDRGTYEQYF. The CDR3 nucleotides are TGTGCCACTTACCGGGACAGGGGGACTTACGAGCAGTACTTC.

The DNA for the CDR3 is TGTGCCAGCAGCTTAGGGACTAGCGGGAGCGGAGAGACCCAGTACTTC. Translated, it gives CASSLGTSGSGETQYF. V is TRBV7-6 and J is TRBJ2-5; TRBD2 matches 13 bases. CDR1 is SGHVS and CDR2 is FNYEAQ in the germline V gene. V gave up 1 base and J gave up 4 bases; unmatched junction bases: 3. The length of the CDR3 is 16 residues.

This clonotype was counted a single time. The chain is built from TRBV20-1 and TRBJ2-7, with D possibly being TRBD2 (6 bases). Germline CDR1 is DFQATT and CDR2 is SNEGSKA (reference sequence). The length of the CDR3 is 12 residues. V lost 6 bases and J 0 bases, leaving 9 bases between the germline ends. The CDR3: CSAVGGSYEQYF. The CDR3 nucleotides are TGCAGTGCAGTCGGGGGCTCCTACGAGCAGTACTTC.

CDR3 in amino acids: CASSFLGPSGAPLHF. CDR3 nucleotides: TGTGCCAGCAGCTTCCTCGGCCCCTCAGGGGCACCCCTCCACTTT. The chain carries TRBV11-1 and TRBJ1-6; D is possibly TRBD1 (6 bases). CDR3 length equals 15 residues. V was trimmed by 3 bases and J by 11 bases, leaving 17 bases between them. Germline V gene lookup returns CDR1 SGHAT and CDR2 FQDESV (reference sequence).

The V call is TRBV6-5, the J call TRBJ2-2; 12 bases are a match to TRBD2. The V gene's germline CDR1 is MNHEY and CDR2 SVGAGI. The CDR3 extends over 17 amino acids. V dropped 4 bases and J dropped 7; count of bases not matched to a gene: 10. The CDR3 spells CASSSPLAGGPRGELFF. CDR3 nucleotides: TGTGCCAGCAGTTCCCCTCTAGCGGGAGGGCCCCGCGGGGAGCTGTTTTTT.

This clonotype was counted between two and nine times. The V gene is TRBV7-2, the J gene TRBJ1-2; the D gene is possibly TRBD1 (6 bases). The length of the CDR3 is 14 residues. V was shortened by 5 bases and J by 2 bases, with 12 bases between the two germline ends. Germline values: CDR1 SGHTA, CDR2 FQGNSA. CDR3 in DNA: TGTGCCAGCAGCCAGACAGGAGGCAACTATGGCTACACCTTC. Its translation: CASSQTGGNYGYTF.

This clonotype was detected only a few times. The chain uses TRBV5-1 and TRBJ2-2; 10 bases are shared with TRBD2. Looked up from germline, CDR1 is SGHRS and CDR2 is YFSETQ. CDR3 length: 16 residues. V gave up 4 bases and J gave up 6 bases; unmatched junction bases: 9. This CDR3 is CASSKRSLAGAGELFF. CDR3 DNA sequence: TGCGCCAGCAGCAAAAGGTCCCTAGCGGGAGCCGGGGAGCTGTTTTTT.

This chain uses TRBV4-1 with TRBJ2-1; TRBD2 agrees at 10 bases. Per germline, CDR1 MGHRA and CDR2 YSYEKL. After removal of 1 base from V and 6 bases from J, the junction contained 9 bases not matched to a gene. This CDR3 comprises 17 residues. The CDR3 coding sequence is TGCGCCAGCAGCCAAGGCACTAGCGGGACCCCAGCCAATGAGCAGTTCTTC. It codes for CASSQGTSGTPANEQFF.

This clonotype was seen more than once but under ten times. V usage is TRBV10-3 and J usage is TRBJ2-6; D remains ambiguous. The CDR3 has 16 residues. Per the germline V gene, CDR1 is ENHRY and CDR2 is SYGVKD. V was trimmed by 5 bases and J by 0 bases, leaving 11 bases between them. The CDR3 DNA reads TGTGCCATCAGTCCCGACGGATACTCTGGGGCCAACGTCCTGACTTTC. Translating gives CAISPDGYSGANVLTF.

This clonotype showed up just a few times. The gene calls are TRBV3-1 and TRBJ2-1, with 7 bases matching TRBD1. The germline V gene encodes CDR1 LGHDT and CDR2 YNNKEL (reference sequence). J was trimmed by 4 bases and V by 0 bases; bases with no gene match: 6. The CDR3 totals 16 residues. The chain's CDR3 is CASSQDSGQVYNEQFF. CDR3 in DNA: TGTGCCAGCAGCCAAGATTCAGGACAGGTATACAATGAGCAGTTCTTC.

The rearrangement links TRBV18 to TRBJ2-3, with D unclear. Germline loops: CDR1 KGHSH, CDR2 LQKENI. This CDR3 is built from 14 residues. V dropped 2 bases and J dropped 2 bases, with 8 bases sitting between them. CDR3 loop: CASSPIRFTDTQYF. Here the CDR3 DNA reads TGTGCCAGCTCACCAATAAGATTCACAGATACGCAGTATTTT.

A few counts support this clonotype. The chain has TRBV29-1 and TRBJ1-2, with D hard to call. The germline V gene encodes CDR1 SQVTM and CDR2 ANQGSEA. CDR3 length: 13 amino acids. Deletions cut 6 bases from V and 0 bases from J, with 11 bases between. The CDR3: CSVASRSNYGYTF. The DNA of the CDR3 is TGCAGCGTCGCCTCCAGATCTAACTATGGCTACACCTTC. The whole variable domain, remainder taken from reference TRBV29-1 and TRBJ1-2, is SAVISQKPSRDICQRGTSLTIQCQVDSQVTMMFWYRQQPGQSLTLIATANQGSEATYESGFVIDKFPISRPNLTFSTLTVSNMSPEDSSIYLCSVASRSNYGYTFGSGTRLTVV.

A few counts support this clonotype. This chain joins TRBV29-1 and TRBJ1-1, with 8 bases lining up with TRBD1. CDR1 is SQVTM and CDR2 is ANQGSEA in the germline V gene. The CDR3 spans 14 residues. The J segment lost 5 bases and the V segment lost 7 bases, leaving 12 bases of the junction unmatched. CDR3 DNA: TGCAGCGCCACTATTACAGGGGGTAGGACTGAAGCTTTCTTT. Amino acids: CSATITGGRTEAFF.

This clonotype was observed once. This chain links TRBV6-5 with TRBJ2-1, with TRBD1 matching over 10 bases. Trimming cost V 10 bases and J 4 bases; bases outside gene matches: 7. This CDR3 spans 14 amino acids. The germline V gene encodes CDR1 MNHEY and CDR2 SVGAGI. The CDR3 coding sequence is TGTGCCACCGGGACAGGGGCTGGTTACAATGAGCAGTTCTTC. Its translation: CATGTGAGYNEQFF.

CDR3 DNA sequence: TGTGCCAGCAGTTTAATAGCTGGCGGGGGGGCATCAGATACGCAGTATTTT. Translation: CASSLIAGGGASDTQYF. The chain combines TRBV28 with TRBJ2-3; 9 bases align to TRBD2. CDR1 is MDHEN and CDR2 is SYDVKM in the germline V gene. Unmatched junction bases numbered 10, after V lost 2 bases and J lost 4 bases. The CDR3 runs to 17 residues.

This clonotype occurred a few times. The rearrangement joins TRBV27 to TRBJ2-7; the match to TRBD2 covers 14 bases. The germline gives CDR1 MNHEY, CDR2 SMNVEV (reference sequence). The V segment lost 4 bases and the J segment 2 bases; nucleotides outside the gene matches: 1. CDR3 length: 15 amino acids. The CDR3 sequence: CASSWGLAGAYEQYF. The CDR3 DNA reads TGTGCCAGCAGTTGGGGACTAGCGGGAGCCTACGAGCAGTACTTC.

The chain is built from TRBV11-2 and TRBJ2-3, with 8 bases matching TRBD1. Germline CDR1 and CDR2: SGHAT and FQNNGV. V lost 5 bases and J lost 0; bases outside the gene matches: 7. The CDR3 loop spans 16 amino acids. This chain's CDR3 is CASSHGQGVSTDTQYF. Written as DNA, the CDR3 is TGTGCCAGCAGCCACGGACAGGGAGTTAGCACAGATACGCAGTATTTT.

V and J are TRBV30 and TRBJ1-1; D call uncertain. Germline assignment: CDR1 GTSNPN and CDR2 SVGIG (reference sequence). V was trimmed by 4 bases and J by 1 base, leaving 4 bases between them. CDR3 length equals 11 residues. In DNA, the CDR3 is TGTGCCTGGAACTCGAACACTGAAGCTTTCTTT. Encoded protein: CAWNSNTEAFF.

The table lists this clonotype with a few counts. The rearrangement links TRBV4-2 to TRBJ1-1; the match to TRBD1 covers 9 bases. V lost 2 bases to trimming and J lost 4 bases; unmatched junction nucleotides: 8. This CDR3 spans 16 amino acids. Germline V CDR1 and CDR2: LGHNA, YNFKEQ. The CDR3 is CASSQYRGRKSTEAFF. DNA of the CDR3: TGTGCCAGCAGCCAATACAGGGGGCGTAAGAGCACTGAAGCTTTCTTT.

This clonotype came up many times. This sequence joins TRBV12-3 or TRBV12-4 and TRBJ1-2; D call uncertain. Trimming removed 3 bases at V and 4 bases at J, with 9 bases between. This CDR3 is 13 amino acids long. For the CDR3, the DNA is TGTGCCAGCAGTTTTGACCGTGCCTATGGCTACACCTTC. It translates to CASSFDRAYGYTF.

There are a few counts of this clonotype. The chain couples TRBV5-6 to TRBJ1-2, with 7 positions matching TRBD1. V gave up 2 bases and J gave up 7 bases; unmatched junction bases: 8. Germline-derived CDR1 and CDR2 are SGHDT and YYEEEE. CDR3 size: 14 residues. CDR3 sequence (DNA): TGTGCCAGCAGCTTACCGGGGACAGAAGGTGGCTACACCTTC. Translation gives CASSLPGTEGGYTF.

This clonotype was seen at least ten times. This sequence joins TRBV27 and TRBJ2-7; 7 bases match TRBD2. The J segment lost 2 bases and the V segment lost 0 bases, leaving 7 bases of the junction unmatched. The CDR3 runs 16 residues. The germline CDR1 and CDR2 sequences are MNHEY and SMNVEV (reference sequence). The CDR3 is CASSLSPASGTYEQYF. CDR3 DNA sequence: TGTGCCAGCAGTTTATCCCCAGCTAGCGGAACCTACGAGCAGTACTTC.

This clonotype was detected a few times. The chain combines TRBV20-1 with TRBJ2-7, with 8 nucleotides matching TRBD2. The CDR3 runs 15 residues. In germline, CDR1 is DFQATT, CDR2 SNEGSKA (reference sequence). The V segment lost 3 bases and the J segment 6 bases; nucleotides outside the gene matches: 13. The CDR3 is CSASGREGLGSEQYF. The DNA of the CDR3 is TGCAGTGCTAGTGGTCGGGAGGGCCTAGGGAGCGAGCAGTACTTC.

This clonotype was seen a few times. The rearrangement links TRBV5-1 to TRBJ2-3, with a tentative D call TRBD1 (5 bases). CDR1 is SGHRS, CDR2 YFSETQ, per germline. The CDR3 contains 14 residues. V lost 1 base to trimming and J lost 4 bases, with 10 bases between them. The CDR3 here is CASSLRTTADTQYF. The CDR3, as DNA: TGCGCCAGCAGCTTGAGGACAACCGCAGATACGCAGTATTTT.

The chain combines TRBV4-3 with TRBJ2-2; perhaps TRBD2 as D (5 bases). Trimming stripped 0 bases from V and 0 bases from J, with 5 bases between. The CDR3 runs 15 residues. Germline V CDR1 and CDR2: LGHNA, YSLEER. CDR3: CASSQETTNTGELFF. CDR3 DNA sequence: TGCGCCAGCAGCCAAGAGACTACGAACACCGGGGAGCTGTTTTTT.

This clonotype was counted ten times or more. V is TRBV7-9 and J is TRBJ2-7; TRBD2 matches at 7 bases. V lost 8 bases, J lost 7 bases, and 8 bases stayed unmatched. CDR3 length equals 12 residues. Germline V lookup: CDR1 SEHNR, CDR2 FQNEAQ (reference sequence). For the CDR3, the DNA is TGTGCCAGCTCACCCGGACTAGGGGAGCAGTACTTC. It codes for CASSPGLGEQYF. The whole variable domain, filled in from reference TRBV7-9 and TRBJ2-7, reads DTGVSQNPRHKITKRGQNVTFRCDPISEHNRLYWYRQTLGQGPEFLTYFQNEAQLEKSRLLSDRFSAERPKGSFSTLEIQRTEQGDSAMYLCASSPGLGEQYFGPGTRLTVT.

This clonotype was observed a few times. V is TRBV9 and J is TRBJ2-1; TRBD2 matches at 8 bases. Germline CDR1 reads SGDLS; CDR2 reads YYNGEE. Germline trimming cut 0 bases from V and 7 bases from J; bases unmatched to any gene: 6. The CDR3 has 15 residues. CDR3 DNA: TGTGCCAGCAGCGTAGGAACGGGGGGGCTTAATGAGCAGTTCTTC. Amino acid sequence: CASSVGTGGLNEQFF.

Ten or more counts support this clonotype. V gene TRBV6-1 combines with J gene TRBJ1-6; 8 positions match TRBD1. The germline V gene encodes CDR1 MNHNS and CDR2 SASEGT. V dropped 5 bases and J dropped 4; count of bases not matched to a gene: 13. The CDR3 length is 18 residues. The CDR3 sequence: CASSYELHRGDYNSPLHF. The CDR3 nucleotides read TGTGCCAGCAGTTACGAGCTTCACAGGGGGGATTATAATTCACCCCTCCACTTT.

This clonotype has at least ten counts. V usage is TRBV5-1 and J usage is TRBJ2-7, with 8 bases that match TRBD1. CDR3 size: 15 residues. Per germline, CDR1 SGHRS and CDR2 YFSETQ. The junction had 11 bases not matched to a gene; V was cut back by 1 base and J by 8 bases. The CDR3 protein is CASSLSAGQGEKQYF. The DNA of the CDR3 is TGCGCCAGCAGCTTGTCAGCCGGACAGGGCGAAAAGCAGTACTTC.

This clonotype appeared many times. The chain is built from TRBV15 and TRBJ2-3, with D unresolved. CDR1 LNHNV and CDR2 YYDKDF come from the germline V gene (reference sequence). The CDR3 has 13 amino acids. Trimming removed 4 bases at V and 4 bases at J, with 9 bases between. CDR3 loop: CATSKARADTQYF. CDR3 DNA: TGTGCCACCAGCAAAGCCCGTGCAGATACGCAGTATTTT.

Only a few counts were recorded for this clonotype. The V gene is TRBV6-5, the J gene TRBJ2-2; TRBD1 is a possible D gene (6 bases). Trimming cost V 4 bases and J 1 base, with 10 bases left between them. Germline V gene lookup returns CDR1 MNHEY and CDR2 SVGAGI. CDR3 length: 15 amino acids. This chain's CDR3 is CASSSVTGNTGELFF. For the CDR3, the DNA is TGTGCCAGCAGTTCCGTGACAGGGAACACCGGGGAGCTGTTTTTT.

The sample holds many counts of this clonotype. For the CDR3, the DNA is TGTGCCAGCAGTTCCGGGACAGAGGCCGGGGAGCTGTTTTTT. Protein: CASSSGTEAGELFF. The V and J genes are TRBV12-3 or TRBV12-4 and TRBJ2-2; 7 bases are a match to TRBD1. J lost 6 bases, V lost 4 bases, and 5 bases had no gene match. The CDR3 length is 14 residues.